The rows below give T cell receptor beta chains drawn from one sample of a study of shared clonotypes between healthy human individuals. Libraries were prepared by immunoSEQ multiplex PCR; TCRdb keeps only in-frame clonotypes and omits some of them. The sample has roughly 2.5 million clones; approximately 92% are singletons. Sample: naive CD4+ T cells sorted from blood. The receptor set was obtained from a man between 18 and 35 years old in good health. Each CDR3 is given with its conserved first and last residue. The order of the fields is V gene, CDR3 length, D gene, J gene, clone size, CDR3 protein, CDR3 DNA. The D gene is left open where the match is weak. Expanded clones get a size class; other rows say once, few or many, or leave the size out.

v_gene: TRBV27; len: 12; d_gene: TRBD1; j_gene: TRBJ1-1; abundance: few; CDR3aa: CASSSIGQGAFF; CDR3nt: TGTGCCAGCAGTTCCATCGGACAGGGTGCTTTCTTT
v_gene: TRBV30; len: 12; d_gene: NA; j_gene: TRBJ2-5; abundance: once; CDR3aa: CAWSPYQETQYF; CDR3nt: TGTGCCTGGAGCCCGTACCAAGAGACCCAGTACTTC
v_gene: TRBV14; len: 14; d_gene: NA; j_gene: TRBJ1-2; abundance: NA; CDR3aa: CASSQDSGYDGYTF; CDR3nt: TGTGCCAGCAGCCAAGATTCCGGGTACGATGGCTACACCTTC
v_gene: TRBV7-2; len: 17; d_gene: NA; j_gene: TRBJ1-6; abundance: NA; CDR3aa: CASSRGTQGLGSSPLHF; CDR3nt: TGTGCCAGCAGCCGAGGGACCCAGGGGCTAGGATCTTCACCCCTCCACTTT
v_gene: TRBV7-3; len: 19; d_gene: TRBD2; j_gene: TRBJ2-3; abundance: NA; CDR3aa: CASSLTTAGGPLGTDTQYF; CDR3nt: TGTGCCAGCAGCTTAACGACAGCGGGGGGCCCTCTCGGCACAGATACGCAGTATTTT
v_gene: TRBV28; len: 15; d_gene: NA; j_gene: TRBJ1-5; abundance: NA; CDR3aa: CASSSLGRGTLPQHF; CDR3nt: TGTGCCAGCAGTTCCCTAGGGAGGGGCACGCTGCCTCAGCATTTT
v_gene: TRBV2; len: 14; d_gene: NA; j_gene: TRBJ1-5; abundance: NA; CDR3aa: CASSEAFNNQPQHF; CDR3nt: TGTGCCAGCAGTGAGGCATTCAACAATCAGCCCCAGCATTTT
v_gene: TRBV25-1; len: 12; d_gene: NA; j_gene: TRBJ1-2; abundance: NA; CDR3aa: CASSEWGGGYTF; CDR3nt: TGTGCCAGCAGTGAGTGGGGCGGGGGCTACACCTTC
v_gene: TRBV11-2; len: 18; d_gene: TRBD2; j_gene: TRBJ2-1; abundance: NA; CDR3aa: CASSFLFSGRNTYNEQFF; CDR3nt: TGTGCCAGCAGCTTTCTCTTTAGCGGGAGGAATACCTACAATGAGCAGTTCTTC
v_gene: TRBV29-1; len: 13; d_gene: NA; j_gene: TRBJ2-1; abundance: NA; CDR3aa: CSAREGAYNEQFF; CDR3nt: TGCAGCGCGAGGGAGGGGGCGTACAATGAGCAGTTCTTC
v_gene: TRBV29-1; len: 14; d_gene: NA; j_gene: TRBJ1-1; abundance: NA; CDR3aa: CSVEVGHLGTEAFF; CDR3nt: TGCAGCGTTGAAGTAGGACACCTAGGAACTGAAGCTTTCTTT
v_gene: TRBV15; len: 14; d_gene: NA; j_gene: TRBJ2-7; abundance: NA; CDR3aa: CATSRGGEPYEQYF; CDR3nt: TGTGCCACCAGCAGAGGAGGGGAGCCCTACGAGCAGTACTTC
v_gene: TRBV10-3; len: 14; d_gene: NA; j_gene: TRBJ1-1; abundance: NA; CDR3aa: CAISVDIRRAEAFF; CDR3nt: TGTGCCATCAGTGTAGATATAAGGAGGGCTGAAGCTTTCTTT
v_gene: TRBV7-9; len: 16; d_gene: NA; j_gene: TRBJ2-3; abundance: NA; CDR3aa: CASSFSLSMGTDTQYF; CDR3nt: TGTGCCAGCAGCTTTAGCCTCTCCATGGGGACAGATACGCAGTATTTT
v_gene: TRBV19; len: 14; d_gene: TRBD1; j_gene: TRBJ1-2; abundance: NA; CDR3aa: CASSDLGTGEGYTF; CDR3nt: TGTGCCAGTAGTGACCTCGGGACAGGGGAGGGCTACACCTTC
v_gene: TRBV7-8; len: 12; d_gene: NA; j_gene: TRBJ1-5; abundance: NA; CDR3aa: CASSLVGQPQHF; CDR3nt: TGTGCCAGCAGCTTAGTCGGGCAGCCCCAGCATTTT
v_gene: TRBV9; len: 15; d_gene: NA; j_gene: TRBJ2-3; abundance: NA; CDR3aa: CASSVGPGGMDTQYF; CDR3nt: TGTGCCAGCAGCGTCGGGCCAGGGGGGATGGATACGCAGTATTTT
v_gene: TRBV5-1; len: 16; d_gene: TRBD1; j_gene: TRBJ2-6; abundance: NA; CDR3aa: CATSGRTGTGANVLTF; CDR3nt: TGCGCCACCAGCGGGCGGACAGGGACAGGGGCCAACGTCCTGACTTTC
v_gene: TRBV30; len: 14; d_gene: NA; j_gene: TRBJ2-1; abundance: NA; CDR3aa: CAWSVDTYYNEQFF; CDR3nt: TGTGCCTGGAGTGTGGATACATACTACAATGAGCAGTTCTTC
v_gene: TRBV7-2; len: 12; d_gene: NA; j_gene: TRBJ1-2; abundance: NA; CDR3aa: CASSLVKDGYTF; CDR3nt: TGTGCCAGCAGCTTAGTAAAGGATGGCTACACCTTC
v_gene: TRBV6-5; len: 13; d_gene: NA; j_gene: TRBJ2-3; abundance: NA; CDR3aa: CASRGRQLDTQYF; CDR3nt: TGTGCCAGCAGGGGCAGACAGTTAGATACGCAGTATTTT
v_gene: TRBV29-1; len: 14; d_gene: TRBD1; j_gene: TRBJ1-1; abundance: NA; CDR3aa: CSVVRTGVNTEAFF; CDR3nt: TGCAGCGTTGTACGTACAGGGGTGAACACTGAAGCTTTCTTT